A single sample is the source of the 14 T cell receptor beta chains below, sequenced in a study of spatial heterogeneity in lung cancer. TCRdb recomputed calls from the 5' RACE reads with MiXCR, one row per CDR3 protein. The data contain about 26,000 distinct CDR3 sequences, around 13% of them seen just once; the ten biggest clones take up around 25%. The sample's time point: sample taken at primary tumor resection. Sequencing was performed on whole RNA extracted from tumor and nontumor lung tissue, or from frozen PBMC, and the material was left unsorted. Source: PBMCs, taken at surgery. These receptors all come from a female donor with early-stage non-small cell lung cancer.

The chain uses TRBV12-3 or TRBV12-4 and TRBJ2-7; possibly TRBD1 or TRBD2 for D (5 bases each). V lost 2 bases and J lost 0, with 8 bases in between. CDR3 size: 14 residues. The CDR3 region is CASSLNGASYEQYF. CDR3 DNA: TGTGCCAGCAGTTTAAACGGGGCCTCCTACGAGCAGTACTTC.

For the CDR3, the DNA is TGTGCCAGCAGTTACTTACGACAGGGGTTTACCTACAATGAGCAGTTCTTC. Its translation: CASSYLRQGFTYNEQFF. V and J are TRBV6-2 or TRBV6-3 and TRBJ2-1; TRBD1 agrees at 8 bases. Germline CDR1 is MNHEY and CDR2 is SVGEGT. The CDR3 is 17 amino acids. V was clipped by 1 base and J by 2 bases; unmatched bases: 7.

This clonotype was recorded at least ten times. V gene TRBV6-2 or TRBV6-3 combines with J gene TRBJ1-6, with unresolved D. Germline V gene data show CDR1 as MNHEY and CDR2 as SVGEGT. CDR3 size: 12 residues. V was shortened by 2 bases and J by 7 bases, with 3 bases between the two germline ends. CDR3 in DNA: TGTGCCAGCAGTTACGAGAATTCACCCCTCCACTTT. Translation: CASSYENSPLHF.

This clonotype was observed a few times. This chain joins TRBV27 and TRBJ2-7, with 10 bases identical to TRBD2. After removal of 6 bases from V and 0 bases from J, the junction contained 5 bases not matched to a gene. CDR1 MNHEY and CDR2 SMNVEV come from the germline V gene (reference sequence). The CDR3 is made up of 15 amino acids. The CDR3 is CASRPTSGVSYEQYF. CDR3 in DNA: TGTGCCAGCAGGCCAACTAGCGGGGTCTCCTACGAGCAGTACTTC.

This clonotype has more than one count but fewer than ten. CDR3 nucleotides: TGTGCCAGCACGCGAAACCTGGACGTTAATGAGCAGTTCTTC. This translates into CASTRNLDVNEQFF. V and J are TRBV11-2 and TRBJ2-1; D unresolved. Deletions cut 7 bases from V and 7 bases from J, with 17 bases between. Germline V CDR1 and CDR2: SGHAT, FQNNGV. This CDR3 comprises 14 residues.

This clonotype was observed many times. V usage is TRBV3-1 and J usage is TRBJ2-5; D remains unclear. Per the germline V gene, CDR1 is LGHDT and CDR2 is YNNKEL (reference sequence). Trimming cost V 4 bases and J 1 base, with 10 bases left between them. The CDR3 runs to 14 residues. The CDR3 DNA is TGTGCCAGCAGCCTACGGAGCCCCCAAGAGACCCAGTACTTC. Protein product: CASSLRSPQETQYF.

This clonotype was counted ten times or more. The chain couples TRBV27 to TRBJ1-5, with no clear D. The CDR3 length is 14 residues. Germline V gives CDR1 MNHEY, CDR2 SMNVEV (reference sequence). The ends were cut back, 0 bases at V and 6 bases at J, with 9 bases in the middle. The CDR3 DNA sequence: TGTGCCAGCAGTTTATCGACCGCGGGTCAGCCCCAGCATTTT. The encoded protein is CASSLSTAGQPQHF.

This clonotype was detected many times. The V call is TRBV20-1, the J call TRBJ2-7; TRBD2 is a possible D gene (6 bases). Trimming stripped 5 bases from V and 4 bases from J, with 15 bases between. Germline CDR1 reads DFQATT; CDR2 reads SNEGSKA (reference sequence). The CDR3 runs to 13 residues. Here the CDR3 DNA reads TGCAGTGCTTTAGCGGCACTGGGGTACGAGCAGTACTTC. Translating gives CSALAALGYEQYF.

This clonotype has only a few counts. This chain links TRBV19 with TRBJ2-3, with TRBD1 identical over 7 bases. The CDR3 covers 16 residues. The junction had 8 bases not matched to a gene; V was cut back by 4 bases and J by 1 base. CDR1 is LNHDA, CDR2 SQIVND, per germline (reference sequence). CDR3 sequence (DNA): TGTGCCAGTAGTACGCTATACAGGGGTGGCACAGATACGCAGTATTTT. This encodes CASSTLYRGGTDTQYF.

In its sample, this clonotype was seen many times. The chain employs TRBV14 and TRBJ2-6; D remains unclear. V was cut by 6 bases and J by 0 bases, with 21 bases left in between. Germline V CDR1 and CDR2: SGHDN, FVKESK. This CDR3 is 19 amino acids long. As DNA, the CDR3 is TGTGCCAGCAGACCCGAATTAGGGTCAGGAATCTCTGGGGCCAACGTCCTGACTTTC. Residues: CASRPELGSGISGANVLTF.

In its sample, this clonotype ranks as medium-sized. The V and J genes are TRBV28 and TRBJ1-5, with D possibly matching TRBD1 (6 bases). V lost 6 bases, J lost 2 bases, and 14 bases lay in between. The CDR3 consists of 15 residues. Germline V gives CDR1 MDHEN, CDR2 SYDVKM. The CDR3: CASRLQGQGNQPQHF. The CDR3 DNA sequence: TGTGCCAGCAGACTTCAGGGGCAGGGCAATCAGCCCCAGCATTTT.

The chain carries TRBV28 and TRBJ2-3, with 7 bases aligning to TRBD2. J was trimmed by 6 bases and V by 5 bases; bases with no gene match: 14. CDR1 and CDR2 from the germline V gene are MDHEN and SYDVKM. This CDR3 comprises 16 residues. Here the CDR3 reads CASSPPFGGGRDTQYF. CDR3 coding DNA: TGTGCCAGCAGTCCGCCCTTCGGCGGGGGTCGTGATACGCAGTATTTT.

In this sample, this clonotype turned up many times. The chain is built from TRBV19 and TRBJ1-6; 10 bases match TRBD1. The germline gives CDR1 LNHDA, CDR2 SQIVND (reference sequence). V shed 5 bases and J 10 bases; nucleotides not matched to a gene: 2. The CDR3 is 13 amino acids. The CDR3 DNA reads TGTGCCAGTAGTGACAGGGGGCAGTCACCCCTCCACTTT. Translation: CASSDRGQSPLHF.

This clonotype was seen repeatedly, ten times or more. CDR3 loop: CASSPQRGMTDTQYF. In nucleotides, the CDR3 is TGTGCCAGCAGTCCCCAGCGGGGGATGACAGATACGCAGTATTTT. The chain joins TRBV27 to TRBJ2-3, with 8 bases lining up with TRBD2. V lost 5 bases, J lost 3 bases, and 7 bases stayed unmatched. Germline CDR1 reads MNHEY; CDR2 reads SMNVEV (reference sequence). The CDR3 totals 15 residues.